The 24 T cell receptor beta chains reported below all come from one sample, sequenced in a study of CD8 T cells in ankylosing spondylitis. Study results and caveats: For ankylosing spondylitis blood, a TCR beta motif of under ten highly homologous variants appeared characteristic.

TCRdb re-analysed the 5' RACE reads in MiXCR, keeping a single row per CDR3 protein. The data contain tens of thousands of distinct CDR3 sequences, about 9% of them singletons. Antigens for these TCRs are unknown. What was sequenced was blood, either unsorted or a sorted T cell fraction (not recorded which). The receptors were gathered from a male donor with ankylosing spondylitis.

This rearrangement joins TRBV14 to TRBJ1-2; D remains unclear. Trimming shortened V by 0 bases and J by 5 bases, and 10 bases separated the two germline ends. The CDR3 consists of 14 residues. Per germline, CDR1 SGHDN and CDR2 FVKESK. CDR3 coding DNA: TGTGCCAGCAGCCAAGATAAGCAGGTTTATGGCTACACCTTC. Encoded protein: CASSQDKQVYGYTF.

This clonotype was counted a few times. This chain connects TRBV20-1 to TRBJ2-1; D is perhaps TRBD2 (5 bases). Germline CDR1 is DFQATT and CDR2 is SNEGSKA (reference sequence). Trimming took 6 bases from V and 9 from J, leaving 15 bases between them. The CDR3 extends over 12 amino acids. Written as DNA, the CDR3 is TGCAGTGCCGGAGAGGGTTGGGGTGAGCAGTTCTTC. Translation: CSAGEGWGEQFF.

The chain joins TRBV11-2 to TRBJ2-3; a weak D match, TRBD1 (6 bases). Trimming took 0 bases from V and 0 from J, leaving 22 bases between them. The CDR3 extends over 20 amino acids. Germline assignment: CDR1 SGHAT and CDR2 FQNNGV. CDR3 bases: TGTGCCAGCAGCTTAGATCAGGGGCCACAGGAGGACCCCAGCACAGATACGCAGTATTTT. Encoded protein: CASSLDQGPQEDPSTDTQYF.

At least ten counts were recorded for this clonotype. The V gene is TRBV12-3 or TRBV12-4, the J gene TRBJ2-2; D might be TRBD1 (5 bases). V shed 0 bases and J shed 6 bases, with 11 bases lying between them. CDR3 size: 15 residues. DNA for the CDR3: TGTGCCAGCAGTTTAGCAGGGGAAGGGCCCGGGGAGCTGTTTTTT. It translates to CASSLAGEGPGELFF.

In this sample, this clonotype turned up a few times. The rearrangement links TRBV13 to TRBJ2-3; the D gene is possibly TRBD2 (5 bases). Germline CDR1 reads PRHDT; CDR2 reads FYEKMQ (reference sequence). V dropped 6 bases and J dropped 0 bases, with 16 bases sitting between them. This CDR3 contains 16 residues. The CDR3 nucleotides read TGTGCCAGCAGTTCCCTCGGACTGTCTAGCACAGATACGCAGTATTTT. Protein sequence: CASSSLGLSSTDTQYF. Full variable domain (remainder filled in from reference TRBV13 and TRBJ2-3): AAGVIQSPRHLIKEKRETATLKCYPIPRHDTVYWYQQGPGQDPQFLISFYEKMQSDKGSIPDRFSAQQFSDYHSELNMSSLELGDSALYFCASSSLGLSSTDTQYFGPGTRLTVL.

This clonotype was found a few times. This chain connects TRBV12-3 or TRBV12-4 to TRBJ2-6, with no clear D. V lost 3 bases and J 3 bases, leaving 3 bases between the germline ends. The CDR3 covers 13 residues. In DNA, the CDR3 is TGTGCCAGCAGTTTCGGTGGGGCCAACGTCCTGACTTTC. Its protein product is CASSFGGANVLTF.

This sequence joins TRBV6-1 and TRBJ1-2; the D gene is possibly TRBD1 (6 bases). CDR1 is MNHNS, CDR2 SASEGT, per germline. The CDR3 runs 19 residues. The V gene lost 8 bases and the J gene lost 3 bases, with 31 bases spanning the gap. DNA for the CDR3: TGTGCCAGCTATTCATCCCATCTGAACCAGGGGAACCCAGACTATGGCTACACCTTC. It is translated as CASYSSHLNQGNPDYGYTF.

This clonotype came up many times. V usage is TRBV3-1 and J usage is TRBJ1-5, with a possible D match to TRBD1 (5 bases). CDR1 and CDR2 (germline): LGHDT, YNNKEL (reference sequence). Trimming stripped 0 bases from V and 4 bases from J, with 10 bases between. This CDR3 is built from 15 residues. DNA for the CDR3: TGTGCCAGCAGCCAAGATCCGGGGCCGAATCAGCCCCAGCATTTT. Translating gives CASSQDPGPNQPQHF.

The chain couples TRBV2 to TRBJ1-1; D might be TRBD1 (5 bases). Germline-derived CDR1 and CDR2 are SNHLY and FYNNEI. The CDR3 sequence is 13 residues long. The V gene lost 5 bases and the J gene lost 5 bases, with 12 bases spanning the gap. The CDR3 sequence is CASSPGLQTEAFF. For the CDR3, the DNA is TGTGCCAGCAGTCCGGGACTTCAGACTGAAGCTTTCTTT.

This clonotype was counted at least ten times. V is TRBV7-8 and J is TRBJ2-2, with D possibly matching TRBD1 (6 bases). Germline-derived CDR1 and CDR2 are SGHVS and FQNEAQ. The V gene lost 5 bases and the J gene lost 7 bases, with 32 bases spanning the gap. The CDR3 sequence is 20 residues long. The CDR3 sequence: CASSAATGSDPLILVGELFF. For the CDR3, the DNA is TGTGCCAGCAGCGCCGCCACAGGGAGCGACCCCTTAATTTTAGTCGGGGAGCTGTTTTTT.

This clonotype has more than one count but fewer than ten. The CDR3 is CASSHIAGAGNEQFF. Written as DNA, the CDR3 is TGTGCCAGTAGCCACATAGCGGGAGCAGGCAATGAGCAGTTCTTC. The chain carries TRBV19 and TRBJ2-1; 9 positions agree with TRBD2. Germline assignment: CDR1 LNHDA and CDR2 SQIVND (reference sequence). The ends lost 6 bases at V and 6 bases at J; junction bases unmatched: 9. CDR3 length equals 15 residues. The full variable domain, its missing parts supplied by reference TRBV19 and TRBJ2-1, is DGGITQSPKYLFRKEGQNVTLSCEQNLNHDAMYWYRQDPGQGLRLIYYSQIVNDFQKGDIAEGYSVSREKKESFPLTVTSAQKNPTAFYLCASSHIAGAGNEQFFGPGTRLTVL.

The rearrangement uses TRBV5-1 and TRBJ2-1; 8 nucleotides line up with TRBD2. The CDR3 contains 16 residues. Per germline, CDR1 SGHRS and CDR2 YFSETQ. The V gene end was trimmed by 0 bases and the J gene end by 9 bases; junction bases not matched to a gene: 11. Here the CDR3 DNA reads TGCGCCAGCAGCTTGGCCCGAAGCGGGAGTCAGGGTGAGCAGTTCTTC. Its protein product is CASSLARSGSQGEQFF.

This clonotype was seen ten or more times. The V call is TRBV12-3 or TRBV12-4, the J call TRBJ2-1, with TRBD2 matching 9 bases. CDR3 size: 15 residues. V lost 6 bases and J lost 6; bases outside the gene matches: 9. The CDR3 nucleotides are TGTGCCAGCAGCCCCATAGCGGGAGCAAGCAATGAGCAGTTCTTC. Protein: CASSPIAGASNEQFF.

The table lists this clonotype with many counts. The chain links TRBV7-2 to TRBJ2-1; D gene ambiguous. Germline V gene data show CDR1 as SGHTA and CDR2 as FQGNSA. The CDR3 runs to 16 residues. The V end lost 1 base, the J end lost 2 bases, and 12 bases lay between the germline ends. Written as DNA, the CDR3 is TGTGCCAGCAGCTTAGTCAGTTATCTTACCTACAATGAGCAGTTCTTC. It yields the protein CASSLVSYLTYNEQFF.

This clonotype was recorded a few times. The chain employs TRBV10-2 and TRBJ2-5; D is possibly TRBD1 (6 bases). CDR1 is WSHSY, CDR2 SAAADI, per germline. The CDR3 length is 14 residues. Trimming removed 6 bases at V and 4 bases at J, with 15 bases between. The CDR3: CASRNRDTRETQYF. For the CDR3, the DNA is TGCGCCAGCAGGAACAGGGATACCCGAGAGACCCAGTACTTC.

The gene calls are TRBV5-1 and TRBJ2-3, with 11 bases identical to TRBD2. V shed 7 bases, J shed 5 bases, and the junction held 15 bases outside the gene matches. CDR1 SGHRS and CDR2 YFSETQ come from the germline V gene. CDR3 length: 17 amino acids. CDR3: CASFLTSGTPRRDTQYF. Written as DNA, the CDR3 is TGCGCCAGCTTTCTGACTAGCGGGACGCCCCGGAGAGATACGCAGTATTTT.

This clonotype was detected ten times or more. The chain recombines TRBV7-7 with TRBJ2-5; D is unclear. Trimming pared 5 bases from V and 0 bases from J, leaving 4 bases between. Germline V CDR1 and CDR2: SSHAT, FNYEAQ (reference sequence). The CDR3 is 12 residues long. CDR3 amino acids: CASSRDQETQYF. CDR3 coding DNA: TGTGCCAGCAGCCGGGACCAAGAGACCCAGTACTTC.

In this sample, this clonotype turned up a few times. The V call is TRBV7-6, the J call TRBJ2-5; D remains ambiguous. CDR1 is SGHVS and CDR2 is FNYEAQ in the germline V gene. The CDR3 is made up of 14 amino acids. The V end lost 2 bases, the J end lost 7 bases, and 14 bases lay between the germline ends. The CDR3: CASSLHKGPGTQYF. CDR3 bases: TGTGCCAGCAGCTTACATAAGGGTCCGGGGACCCAGTACTTC.

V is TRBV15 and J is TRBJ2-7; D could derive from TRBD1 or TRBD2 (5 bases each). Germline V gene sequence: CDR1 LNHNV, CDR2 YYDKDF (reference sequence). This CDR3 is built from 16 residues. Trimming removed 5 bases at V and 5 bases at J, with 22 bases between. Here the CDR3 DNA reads TGTGCCACCAGCCCCCAGCCCCGGGACCCAACCCACGAGCAGTACTTC. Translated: CATSPQPRDPTHEQYF. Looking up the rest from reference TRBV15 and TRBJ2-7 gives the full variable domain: DAMVIQNPRYQVTQFGKPVTLSCSQTLNHNVMYWYQQKSSQAPKLLFHYYDKDFNNEADTPDNFQSRRPNTSFCFLDIRSPGLGDTAMYLCATSPQPRDPTHEQYFGPGTRLTVT.

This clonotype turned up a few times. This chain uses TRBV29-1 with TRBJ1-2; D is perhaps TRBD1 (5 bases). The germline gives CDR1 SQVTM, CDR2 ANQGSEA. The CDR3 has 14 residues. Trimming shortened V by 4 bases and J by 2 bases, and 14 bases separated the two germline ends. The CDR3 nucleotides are TGCAGCGTTGGGGGCGAGGGGCCAAACTATGGCTACACCTTC. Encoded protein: CSVGGEGPNYGYTF.

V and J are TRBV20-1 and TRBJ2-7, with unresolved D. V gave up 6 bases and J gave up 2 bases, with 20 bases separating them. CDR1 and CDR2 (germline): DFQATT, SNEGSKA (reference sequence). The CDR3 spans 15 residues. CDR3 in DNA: TGCAGTGCAATCAAGACGGGCCTTGTGACCTACGAGCAGTACTTC. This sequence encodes CSAIKTGLVTYEQYF.

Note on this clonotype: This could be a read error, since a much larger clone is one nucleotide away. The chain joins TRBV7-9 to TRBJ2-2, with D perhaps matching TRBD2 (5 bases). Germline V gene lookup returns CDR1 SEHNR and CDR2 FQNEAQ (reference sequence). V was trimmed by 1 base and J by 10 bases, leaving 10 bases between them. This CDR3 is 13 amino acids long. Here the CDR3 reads CASSLGGNVELFF. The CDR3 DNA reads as TGTGCCAGCAGCTTAGGAGGGAACGTGGAGCTGTTTTTT.

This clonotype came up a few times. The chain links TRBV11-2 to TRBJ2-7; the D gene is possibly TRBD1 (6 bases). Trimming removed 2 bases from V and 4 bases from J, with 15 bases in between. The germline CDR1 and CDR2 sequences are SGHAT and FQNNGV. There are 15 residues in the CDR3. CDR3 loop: CASSLSPIGGYEQYF. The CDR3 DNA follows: TGTGCCAGCAGCTTAAGTCCCATAGGGGGTTACGAGCAGTACTTC.

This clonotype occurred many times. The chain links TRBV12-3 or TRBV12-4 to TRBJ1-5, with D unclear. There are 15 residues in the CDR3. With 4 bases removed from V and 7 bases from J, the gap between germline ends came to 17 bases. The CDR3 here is CASSSLSEGEQPQHF. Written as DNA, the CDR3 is TGTGCCAGCAGTTCTTTGTCTGAGGGTGAGCAGCCCCAGCATTTT.